Only a few counts were recorded for the clone carrying this T cell receptor beta chain. Germline values: CDR1 MNHNS, CDR2 SASEGT. V dropped 6 bases and J dropped 1; count of bases not matched to a gene: 5. CDR3 length: 15 residues. The data were obtained in a study of early T cells in non-severe SARS-CoV-2 infection. Study-level information: Investigators sequenced bulk RNA drawn from unsorted whole blood, and chains remained unpaired.

Individual cDNA molecules were tagged with unique molecular identifiers, the study reported. TCRdb reprocessed the 5' RACE reads via MiXCR and lists one record per CDR3 protein. The data contain around 58,000 distinct CDR3 sequences, over 4% of them singletons. The chain couples TRBV6-1 to TRBJ1-1, with 10 bases identical to TRBD1. This receptor was taken from an adult who was a healthcare worker with PCR-confirmed SARS-CoV-2 infection or an uninfected control (not recorded which). The sequencing input was whole blood. The CDR3 loop is CASRDRGRGNTEAFF. CDR3 DNA: TGTGCCAGCAGAGACAGGGGGCGAGGGAACACTGAAGCTTTCTTT.